This is a list of T cell receptor beta chains from one sample in a study of T cell responses to AZD1222 COVID-19 vaccine. Libraries were prepared by immunoSEQ multiplex PCR; TCRdb keeps only in-frame clonotypes and omits some of them. This repertoire shows 150,000 to 200,000 clones, about nine tenths found once; its top ten account for roughly 4%. Sequenced material: peripheral blood, taken 28 days after the second dose of the MenACWY control vaccine. These receptors all stem from an adult who received the MenACWY meningococcal vaccine as a control. The conserved cysteine and the conserved F or W are not part of the CDR3 here. Expanded clones are given a class, and other clones once, few, many or no size at all.

>TRBJ1-1|NA|TRBV3-1/TRBV3-2
ASSPRGTEAF
>TRBJ1-5|NA|TRBV7-8
ASSLGLWGQGPQH
>TRBJ1-5|NA|TRBV5-6
ASSFGAGEKPQH
>TRBJ1-1|NA|TRBV28
ASSSQDLEAF
>TRBJ2-1|NA|TRBV28
ASTRTDHYNEQF
>TRBJ1-2|NA|TRBV27
ASSPLRRDTGGYT
>TRBJ2-7|once|TRBV7-9
ASSLRTSGSPHEQY
>TRBJ1-4|NA|TRBV5-4
ASRAAGSTNEKLF
>TRBJ1-2|NA|TRBV28
ASSFRPGGYT
>TRBJ1-3|once|TRBV11-2
ASSAKLQGSGNTIY
>TRBJ1-1|NA|TRBV5-8
ASSLLWTAFEAF
>TRBJ1-1|NA|TRBV27
ASSQMGAPEAF
>TRBJ2-7|NA|TRBV30
AWRRRGGGEQY
>TRBJ1-2|NA|TRBV5-1
ASSPETGGGYGYT
>TRBJ2-7|once|TRBV7-9
ASSLYNEQY
>TRBJ1-5|NA|TRBV30
AWAFREGQPQH
>TRBJ2-2|NA|TRBV19
ASSDGAHTGELF
>TRBJ2-7|NA|TRBV5-6
ASSLSGFNEQY
>TRBJ1-4|NA|TRBV5-1
ASSLENPGEKLF
>TRBJ2-2|NA|TRBV3-1/TRBV3-2
ARGGGTGTGVTGELF
>TRBJ2-2|once|TRBV5-1
ASSNETPNTGELF
>TRBJ2-3|NA|TRBV9
ASSVGSRLAGTDTQY
>TRBJ1-6|once|TRBV6-2/TRBV6-3
ASSYPTGRNPLDSPLH
>TRBJ2-1|NA|TRBV4-3
ASSQDFSPNEQF
>TRBJ1-2|NA|TRBV28
ASAKQALNYGYT
>TRBJ1-5|NA|TRBV7-9
ASSGPGTNIEPQH
>TRBJ1-5|NA|TRBV7-3
ASSATGGTGEPQH
>TRBJ2-1|NA|TRBV25-1
ASSGSSYNEQF
>TRBJ2-7|NA|TRBV3-1/TRBV3-2
ASSQGWGKDDEQY
>TRBJ2-2|NA|TRBV3-1/TRBV3-2
ASNLGTAGELF
>TRBJ2-7|NA|TRBV21-1
ASSNRPLAGETWEQY
>TRBJ2-3|NA|TRBV28
ASMVAASTDTQY
>TRBJ2-5|NA|TRBV11-2
ASSFNREETQY
>TRBJ1-5|NA|TRBV2
ASSEGPGTDYQPQH
>TRBJ2-1|NA|TRBV7-9
ASSPEVGVYNEQF
>TRBJ1-2|NA|TRBV24-1
ATSEAKGTGYGYT
>TRBJ2-1|NA|TRBV4-2
ASSQVVGGEQF
>TRBJ2-3|NA|TRBV11-3
ASSPAGTDTQY
>TRBJ2-6|NA|TRBV6-5
ASQGSVTGANVLT
>TRBJ1-2|NA|TRBV7-3
ASSGRQGTGHYGYT
>TRBJ1-4|NA|TRBV10-3
AISLAVNEKLF
>TRBJ2-7|few|TRBV7-9
ASSPTTGSWYEQY
>TRBJ2-5|NA|TRBV15
ATSRPHGQETQY
>TRBJ2-7|NA|TRBV10-1
ASSPTSGATYEQY
>TRBJ1-5|NA|TRBV27
ASSSGQANQPQH
>TRBJ2-6|NA|TRBV5-1
ASSLSGANVLT
>TRBJ2-7|NA|TRBV27
ASRHGTGFEQY
>TRBJ2-1|NA|TRBV6-4
ASSDSRDPGEEQF
>TRBJ1-2|NA|TRBV12-5
ASGQTSGQGSLGYT
>TRBJ1-2|NA|TRBV11-2
ASSRTWGTYYGYT
>TRBJ1-6|NA|TRBV28
ASRGQGGNSPLH
>TRBJ2-7|NA|TRBV28
ASSIIAGAYEQY
>TRBJ2-3|NA|TRBV7-8
ASSPVAAPQY
>TRBJ1-1|NA|TRBV5-1
ASRRGQNTEAF
>TRBJ2-1|NA|TRBV29-1
SDLPGTVNEQF
>TRBJ2-2|NA|TRBV7-3
ASRRTSGNTGELF
>TRBJ1-1|NA|TRBV27
ASRTGQGRTEAF
>TRBJ1-4|NA|TRBV2
ASSGTGGREKLF
>TRBJ1-1|NA|TRBV28
ASSLGGLTDTEAF
>TRBJ2-7|NA|TRBV27
ASSLRHLTSYEQY